A single T cell receptor beta chain is shown here with its context. This clone was seen a single time. The antigen this receptor binds is unknown. A read error may produce the germline difference seen at one junction end. From cysteine to phenylalanine, the CDR3 is 14 amino acids long. The read is trimmed to its CDR3 DNA, 42 bases read in frame from base 1. CDR1 and CDR2 were assigned from the germline V gene (reference sequence) as LNHDA and SQIVND. The cohort was made up of 650 to 700 healthy bone marrow donors. Cohort members were all nominally healthy when sampled, although unrecorded immune exposures were likely present. The donor tested CMV seropositive, placing the donor among the roughly 300 seropositive members of the cohort. Each donor provided a peripheral blood sample, and peripheral blood mononuclear cells were used for TCR beta sequencing. Genomic DNA extraction from the blood cell samples was performed with the Qiagen DNeasy Blood Extraction Kit.

The receptor library was made with the immunoSEQ multiplex PCR assay. The multiplex PCR relied on a mix of 60 forward primers for TCR Vbeta segments and 13 reverse primers for TCR Jbeta segments. The CDR3 region of rearranged TCR beta genes was amplified from genomic DNA with a multiplex PCR assay. Amplified TCR beta libraries were sequenced as 87-base-pair reads on the Illumina HiSeq System. The authors processed their data as follows. A later analysis tallied roughly 76 million unique TCR beta chains across the 640 or so repertoires, and approximately 12 million of those chains were shared by two or more donors. To remove PCR and sequencing errors, raw reads were error-corrected and collapsed into unique sequences using a nearest-neighbor algorithm that merged closely related sequences. Alignment of CDR3 sequences to IMGT reference sequences was used to assign V, D and J gene segments. For a sequence to be retained, a match of at least six nucleotides was required to both a V gene segment and a J gene segment. Rearrangements were classified as productive when the CDR3 lacked stop codons and remained in frame with V and J, and all other rearrangements were classified as non-productive. Following IMGT convention, CDR3 was defined as the stretch from the second conserved V-encoded cysteine to the conserved J-encoded phenylalanine. In an earlier analysis of more than 550 of the donors, sequences lacking an unambiguous match to a single V gene segment were excluded. In an earlier analysis of 500 to 750 of the donors, V segments were called functional above 56.7% productive rearrangements and were called segregating when the between-donor standard deviation exceeded 5%. A statistical classification framework was built for diagnosing cytomegalovirus status from the catalog of TCR beta chain sequences. In a later analysis, TCR nucleotide sequences were compared against IMGT/GENE-DB human TR gene sequences so that V and J genes could be assigned. In a later analysis, CDR3 sequences and most-parsimonious VDJ recombination scenarios were assigned using the TCRdist pipeline. In a later analysis, each TCR beta chain was defined by its CDR3 amino acid sequence together with its V-gene family, and reads without a unique V-gene family were excluded. A later analysis removed 600 or so highly shared, low-generation-probability nucleotide sequences to deal with suspected cross-contamination and a sequencing artifact. In a later analysis, a clonal expansion index for each public chain was calculated from normalized within-repertoire ranks of inferred template counts. In a later analysis, generation probabilities were computed with a VDJ recombination model fitted to out-of-frame rearrangements, and the resulting probabilities were checked against IGoR. Hypergeometric tests were used in a later analysis to score TCR-TCR, TCR-HLA and TCR-CMV co-occurrence, with a repertoire-size bias correction applied to the TCR pairs. To estimate false discovery rates, a later analysis permuted the HLA or CMV assignments 20 times. In a later analysis, co-occurring TCRs were grouped using DBSCAN, with TCRdist sequence similarity added in when clustering inside HLA-allele-positive subsets. Repertoires with fewer than 30,000 or more than 120,000 public chains, plus five repertoires with anomalous nucleotide sharing, were excluded from co-occurrence clustering. This is the immuneACCESS table as TCRdb keeps it, with only in-frame sequences that have V and J called. A part of the clones is gone; compared with another copy, unresolved V genes explain less than half, and the rest is unexplained. V and J calls and clone size are as listed in that table; D and trimming were resolved from the DNA. The sample data list about 170,000 clones, and approximately 81% of these were observed just once. The top ten constitute about 2.7% of the sample.

This entry comes from a study of cytomegalovirus exposure and HLA in healthy donors (dated by TCRdb to 2017 to 2019). Background for the entire study: An earlier analysis of roughly 610 of the donors reported approximately 280 Gb of sequence data and around 120 million unique TCR beta sequences obtained from about 179 million T cells. In an earlier analysis of 587 of the donors, high-throughput TCR beta sequencing was used to judge whether each TCR beta V gene segment behaved as functional or pseudogenic. Along with the roughly 670-subject first cohort, a separate validation cohort of over a hundred different subjects was used. The study profiled the T cell repertoires of more than 500 subjects by immunosequencing and related them to cytomegalovirus serostatus. Across about 370 genotyped donors of the cohort, an average of roughly 250,000 unique TCR beta nucleotide sequences per donor were sequenced, and 15% to 20% of those sequences were non-productive. A later analysis re-examined previously published TCR beta repertoires from 600 to 700 donors and added high-resolution HLA genotyping to investigate patterns of TCR occurrence. In a later genetic analysis, genome-wide SNP genotypes for about 65% of the 666 donors were used, and that subset was treated as a discovery cohort. Donor age, sex, ethnicity and CMV serostatus were compiled alongside the repertoire data. Of the roughly 400 genotyped donors, about 84% fell in the genetic ancestry cluster associated with self-reported Caucasian donors. The study aimed to test whether signatures of past pathogen exposure could be identified by cataloging public T cell receptors. Rather than using new phenotypic data, the later analysis identified candidate immune exposures from TCR beta sequences and from how often those sequences occurred across donors. High-throughput TCR immunosequencing, statistical association of individual TCRs with disease status, and machine learning were combined to predict cytomegalovirus infection status. The number of typed donors differed by locus: about 629-630 for A, B, C, DRB1 and DQB1; 500 to 550 for DQA1; roughly 600 for DPA1; and roughly 470 for DPB1. Four to six DR-DQ haplotypes were handled as single units for association and clustering, since linkage in the cohort was strong. HLA typing included class I and class II loci at four-digit resolution. An early release covering 550 to 700 HLA-typed donors comprised about 320 gigabases of sequencing data and approximately 85 million unique TCR sequences. Every repertoire in the discovery cohort had been generated on one and the same sequencing platform. Summary of the overall study and its limitations: In a later analysis, HLA-associated TCR beta chains showed more clonal expansion and lower generation probabilities than non-associated chains that were equally common. For the cohort, immune exposure information was limited to CMV serostatus. A further reported finding was that TCR beta sequences accurately predicted the HLA-A and HLA-B alleles for most subjects in the first cohort. A later genetic analysis associated a missense DCLRE1C variant with V-gene and J-gene trimming of TCR beta chains, and an independent cohort replicated the association. Only TCR beta chains were sequenced in this cohort, and the absence of alpha or paired-chain data limited detectable features. Presence/absence analyses assumed roughly uniform sequencing depth across donors, an assumption that may not hold. Across donors, most TCR sequences were observed very rarely, whereas some public TCRs were present in many individuals. Assigning TCR associations to individual alleles was difficult when HLA alleles, especially DR and DQ, strongly co-occurred. Specific HLA alleles were associated with some 15,000 TCR beta sequences at a false discovery rate of 0.05 in a later analysis. In a later genetic analysis, fewer N-insertions in productive TCRs were reported among donors in an Asian-associated ancestry cluster than the roughly 700-donor mean. Because HLA typing was unavailable for some donors at each locus, only the typed subset was used in association tests. The classifier was reported to diagnose cytomegalovirus status with high specificity and sensitivity in both the original and validation cohorts. An earlier analysis of approximately 540 of the donors showed that most TCR beta V segments appeared in productive rearrangements either about 87% or about 30% of the time, which broadly matched IMGT annotations. Correlated functional status among segregating V segments might be attributable to linkage disequilibrium, but an unknown experimental factor could not be ruled out. Because counts were too low, more than 15 rarely observed V segments, including chromosome 9 orphons, were left out of the earlier analysis of a few hundred of the donors. It was suggested by the authors that the approach could potentially be generalized to other disease states and immunological phenotypes. In the study, approximately 160 TCR beta chains were listed as associated with cytomegalovirus. According to a later analysis, parvovirus B19, influenza, CMV and Epstein-Barr virus appeared linked to several top co-occurrence clusters. A few of the identified cytomegalovirus-associated TCR beta chains were confirmed in vitro to be specific for cytomegalovirus antigens. The 87-base-pair reads could not distinguish some IMGT-functional V segments, including TRBV6-2 and TRBV6-3, so those segments were excluded. The sequencing pipeline was judged likely to have produced a cluster of highly shared sequence variants as a technical artifact. Most CMV-associated TCR beta chains appeared to be HLA-restricted in a later analysis, and the HLA associations seemed to be driven largely by CMV exposure. In a later analysis, the rate of TCR association differed among HLA loci, with DRB1 alleles having the most associated TCRs and HLA-C alleles having the fewest.

The chain uses TRBV19 and TRBJ2-1; 9 bases in the junction line up with TRBD2. Source material: PBMCs. This clonotype was obtained from a man aged 25-45 years in good health and CMV-seropositive. This receptor carries the CDR3 CASSIAGDSNEQFF. DNA sequence: TGTGCCAGTAGCATAGCGGGAGACTCTAATGAGCAGTTCTTC.